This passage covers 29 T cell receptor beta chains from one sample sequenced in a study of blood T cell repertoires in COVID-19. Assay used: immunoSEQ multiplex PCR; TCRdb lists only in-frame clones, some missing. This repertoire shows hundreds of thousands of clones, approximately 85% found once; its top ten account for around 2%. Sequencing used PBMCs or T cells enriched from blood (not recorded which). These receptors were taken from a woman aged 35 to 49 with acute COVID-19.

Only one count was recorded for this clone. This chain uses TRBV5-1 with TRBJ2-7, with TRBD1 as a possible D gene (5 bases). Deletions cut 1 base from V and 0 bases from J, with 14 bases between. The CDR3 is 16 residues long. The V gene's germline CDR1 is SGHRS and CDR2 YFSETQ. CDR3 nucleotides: TGCGCCAGCAGCTTGTCCTCGGCAGGGATCTCCTACGAGCAGTACTTC. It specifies CASSLSSAGISYEQYF.

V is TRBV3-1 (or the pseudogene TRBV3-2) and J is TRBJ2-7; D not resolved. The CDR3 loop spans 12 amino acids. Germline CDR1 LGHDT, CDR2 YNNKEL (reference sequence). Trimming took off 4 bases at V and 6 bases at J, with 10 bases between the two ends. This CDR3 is CASSLSFGEQYF. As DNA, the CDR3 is TGTGCCAGCAGCCTTAGCTTCGGCGAGCAGTACTTC.

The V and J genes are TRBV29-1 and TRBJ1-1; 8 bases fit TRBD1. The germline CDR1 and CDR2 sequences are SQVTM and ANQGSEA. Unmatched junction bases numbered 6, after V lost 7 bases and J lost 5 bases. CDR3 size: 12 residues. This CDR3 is CSGNRGGTEAFF. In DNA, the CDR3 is TGCAGCGGTAACAGGGGGGGAACTGAAGCTTTCTTT.

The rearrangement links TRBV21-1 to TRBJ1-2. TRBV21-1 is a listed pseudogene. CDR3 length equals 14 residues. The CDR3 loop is CASSKATRTRGYTF. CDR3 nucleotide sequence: TGTGCCAGCAGCAAAGCGACGCGGACTAGGGGCTACACCTTC.

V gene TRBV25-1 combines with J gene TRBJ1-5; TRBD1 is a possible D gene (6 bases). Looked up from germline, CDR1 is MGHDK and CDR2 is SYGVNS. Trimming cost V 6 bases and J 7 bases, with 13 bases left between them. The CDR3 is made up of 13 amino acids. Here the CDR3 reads CASRFRGFQPQHF. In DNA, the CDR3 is TGTGCCAGCAGGTTCAGGGGATTCCAGCCCCAGCATTTT.

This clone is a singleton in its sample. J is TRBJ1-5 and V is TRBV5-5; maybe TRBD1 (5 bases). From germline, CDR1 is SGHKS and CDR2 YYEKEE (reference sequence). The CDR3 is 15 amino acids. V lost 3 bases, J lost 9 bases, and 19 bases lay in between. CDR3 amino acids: CASSSSAAGVGPQHF. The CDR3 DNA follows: TGTGCCAGCAGCTCGAGTGCCGCGGGGGTCGGGCCCCAGCATTTT. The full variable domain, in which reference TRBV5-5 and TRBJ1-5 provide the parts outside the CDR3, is DAGVTQSPTHLIKTRGQQVTLRCSPISGHKSVSWYQQVLGQGPQFIFQYYEKEERGRGNFPDRFSARQFPNYSSELNVNALLLGDSALYLCASSSSAAGVGPQHFGDGTRLSIL.

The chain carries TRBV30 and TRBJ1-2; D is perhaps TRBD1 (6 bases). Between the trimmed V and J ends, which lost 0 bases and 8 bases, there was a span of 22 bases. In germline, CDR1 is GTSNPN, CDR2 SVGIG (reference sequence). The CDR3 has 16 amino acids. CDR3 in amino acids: CAWSVRGGAFLLGYTF. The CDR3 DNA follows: TGTGCCTGGAGTGTACGGGGGGGCGCGTTTTTATTGGGCTACACCTTC.

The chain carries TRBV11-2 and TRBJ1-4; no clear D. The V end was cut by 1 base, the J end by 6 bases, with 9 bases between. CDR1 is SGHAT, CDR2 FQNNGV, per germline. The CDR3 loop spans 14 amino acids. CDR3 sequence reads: CASSLGLRDEKLFF. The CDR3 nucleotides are TGTGCCAGCAGCTTAGGTTTGAGGGATGAAAAACTGTTTTTT.

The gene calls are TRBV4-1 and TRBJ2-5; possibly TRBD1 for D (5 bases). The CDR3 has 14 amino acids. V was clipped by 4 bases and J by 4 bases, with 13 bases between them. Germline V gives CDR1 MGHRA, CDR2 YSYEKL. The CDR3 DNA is TGCGCCAGCAGCCTAGGTCCAGGGTCAGAGACCCAGTACTTC. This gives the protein CASSLGPGSETQYF.

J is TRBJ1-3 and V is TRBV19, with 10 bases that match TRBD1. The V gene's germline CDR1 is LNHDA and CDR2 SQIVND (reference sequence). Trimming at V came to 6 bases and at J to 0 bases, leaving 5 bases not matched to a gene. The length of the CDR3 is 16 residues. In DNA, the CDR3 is TGTGCCAGTAGCCGGGACAGGGGTAACTCTGGAAACACCATATATTTT. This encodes CASSRDRGNSGNTIYF.

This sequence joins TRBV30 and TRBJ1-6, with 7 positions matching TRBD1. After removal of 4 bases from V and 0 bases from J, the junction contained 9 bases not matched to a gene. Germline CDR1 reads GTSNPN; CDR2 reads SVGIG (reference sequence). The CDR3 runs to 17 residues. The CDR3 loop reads CAWIKPSGGSYNSPLHF. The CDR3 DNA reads TGTGCCTGGATCAAGCCCTCAGGGGGCTCCTATAATTCACCCCTCCACTTT.

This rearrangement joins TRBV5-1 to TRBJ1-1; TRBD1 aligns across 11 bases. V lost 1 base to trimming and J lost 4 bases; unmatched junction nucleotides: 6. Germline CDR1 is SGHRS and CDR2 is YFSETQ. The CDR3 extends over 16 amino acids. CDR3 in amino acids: CASSLNPGQGVTEAFF. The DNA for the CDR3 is TGCGCCAGCAGCTTGAACCCGGGACAGGGGGTCACTGAAGCTTTCTTT. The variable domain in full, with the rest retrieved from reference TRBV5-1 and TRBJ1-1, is KAGVTQTPRYLIKTRGQQVTLSCSPISGHRSVSWYQQTPGQGLQFLFEYFSETQRNKGNFPGRFSGRQFSNSRSEMNVSTLELGDSALYLCASSLNPGQGVTEAFFGQGTRLTVV.

CDR3 sequence (DNA): TGTGCCAGCAGTTCACAGGGGGACAATGAGCAGTTCTTC. Its protein product is CASSSQGDNEQFF. The chain has TRBV7-9 and TRBJ2-1; 8 nucleotides match TRBD1. The germline V gene encodes CDR1 SEHNR and CDR2 FQNEAQ (reference sequence). V gave up 6 bases and J gave up 5 bases; unmatched junction bases: 3. The length of the CDR3 is 13 residues.

The CDR3 DNA reads as TGTGCCAGCAGCTTGCTAGCGGGGGCCTTGCGGGAGACCCAGTACTTC. This sequence encodes CASSLLAGALRETQYF. The chain joins TRBV5-6 to TRBJ2-5, with 10 bases fitting TRBD2. Germline V lookup: CDR1 SGHDT, CDR2 YYEEEE. V was pared by 1 base and J by 5 bases, with 8 bases of the junction left unmatched. CDR3 size: 16 residues.

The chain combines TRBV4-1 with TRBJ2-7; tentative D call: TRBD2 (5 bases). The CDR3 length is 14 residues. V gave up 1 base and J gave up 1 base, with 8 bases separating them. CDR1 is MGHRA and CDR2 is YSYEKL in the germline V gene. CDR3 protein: CASSQVGVSYEQYF. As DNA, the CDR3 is TGCGCCAGCAGCCAAGTCGGGGTTTCCTACGAGCAGTACTTC.

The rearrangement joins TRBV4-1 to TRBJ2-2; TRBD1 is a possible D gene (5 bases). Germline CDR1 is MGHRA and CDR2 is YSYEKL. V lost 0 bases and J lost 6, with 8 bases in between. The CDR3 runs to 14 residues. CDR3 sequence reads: CASSQDWGPGELFF. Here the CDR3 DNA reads TGCGCCAGCAGCCAAGATTGGGGCCCCGGGGAGCTGTTTTTT.

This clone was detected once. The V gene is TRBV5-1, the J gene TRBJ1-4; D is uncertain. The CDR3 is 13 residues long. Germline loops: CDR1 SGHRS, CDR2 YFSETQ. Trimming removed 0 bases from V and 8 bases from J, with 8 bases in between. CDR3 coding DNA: TGCGCCAGCAGCTTGGCAGGCAGGGAAAAACTGTTTTTT. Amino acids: CASSLAGREKLFF. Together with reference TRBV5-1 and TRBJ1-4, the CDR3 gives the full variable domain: KAGVTQTPRYLIKTRGQQVTLSCSPISGHRSVSWYQQTPGQGLQFLFEYFSETQRNKGNFPGRFSGRQFSNSRSEMNVSTLELGDSALYLCASSLAGREKLFFGSGTQLSVL.

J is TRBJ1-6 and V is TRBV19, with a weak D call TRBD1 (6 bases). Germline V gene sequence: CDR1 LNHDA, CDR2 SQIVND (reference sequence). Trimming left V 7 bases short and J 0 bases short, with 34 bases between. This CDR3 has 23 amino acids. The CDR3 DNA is TGTGCCAGTACCTTAATCTTTGTACAGGGACGCCAAGGGCCACTCTCCTATAATTCACCCCTCCACTTT. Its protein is CASTLIFVQGRQGPLSYNSPLHF.

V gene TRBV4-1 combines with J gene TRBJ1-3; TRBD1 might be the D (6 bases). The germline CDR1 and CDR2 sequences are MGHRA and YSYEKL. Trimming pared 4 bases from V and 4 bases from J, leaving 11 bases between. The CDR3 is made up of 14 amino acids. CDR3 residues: CASSPRTAGNTIYF. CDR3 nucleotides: TGCGCCAGCAGCCCTCGGACAGCGGGAAACACCATATATTTT.

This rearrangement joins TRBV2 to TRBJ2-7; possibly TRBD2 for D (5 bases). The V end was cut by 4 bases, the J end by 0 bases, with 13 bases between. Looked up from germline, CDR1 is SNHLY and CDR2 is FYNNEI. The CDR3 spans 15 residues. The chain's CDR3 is CASSVKPGNSYEQYF. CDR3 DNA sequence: TGTGCCAGCAGTGTAAAGCCCGGGAACTCCTACGAGCAGTACTTC.

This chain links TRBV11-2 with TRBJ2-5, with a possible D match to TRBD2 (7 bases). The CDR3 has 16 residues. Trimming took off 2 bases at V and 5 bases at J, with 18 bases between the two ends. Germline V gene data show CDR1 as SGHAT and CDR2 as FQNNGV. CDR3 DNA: TGTGCCAGCAGCTTATATGCGGGGGCCGTTGGGGAGACCCAGTACTTC. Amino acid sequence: CASSLYAGAVGETQYF. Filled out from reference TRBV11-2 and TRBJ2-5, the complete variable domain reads EAGVAQSPRYKIIEKRQSVAFWCNPISGHATLYWYQQILGQGPKLLIQFQNNGVVDDSQLPKDRFSAERLKGVDSTLKIQPAKLEDSAVYLCASSLYAGAVGETQYFGPGTRLLVL.

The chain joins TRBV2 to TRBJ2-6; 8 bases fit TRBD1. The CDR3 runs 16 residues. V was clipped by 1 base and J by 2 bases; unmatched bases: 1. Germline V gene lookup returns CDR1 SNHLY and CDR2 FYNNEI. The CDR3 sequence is CASSEGTGTGANVLTF. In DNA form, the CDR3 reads TGTGCCAGCAGTGAAGGGACAGGGACTGGGGCCAACGTCCTGACTTTC.

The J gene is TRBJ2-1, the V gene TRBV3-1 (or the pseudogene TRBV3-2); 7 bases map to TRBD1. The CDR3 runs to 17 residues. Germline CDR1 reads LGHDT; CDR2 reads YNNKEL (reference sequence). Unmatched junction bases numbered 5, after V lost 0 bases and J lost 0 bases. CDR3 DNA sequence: TGTGCCAGCAGCCAAGATCCCTGGACAGGCTCCTACAATGAGCAGTTCTTC. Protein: CASSQDPWTGSYNEQFF.

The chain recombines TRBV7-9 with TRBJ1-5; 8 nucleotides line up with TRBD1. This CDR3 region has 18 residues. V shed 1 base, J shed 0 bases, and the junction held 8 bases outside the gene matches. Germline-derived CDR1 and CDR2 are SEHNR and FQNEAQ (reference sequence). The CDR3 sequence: CASSLGPGQDYSNQPQHF. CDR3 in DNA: TGTGCCAGCAGCTTAGGGCCGGGACAGGATTATAGCAATCAGCCCCAGCATTTT.

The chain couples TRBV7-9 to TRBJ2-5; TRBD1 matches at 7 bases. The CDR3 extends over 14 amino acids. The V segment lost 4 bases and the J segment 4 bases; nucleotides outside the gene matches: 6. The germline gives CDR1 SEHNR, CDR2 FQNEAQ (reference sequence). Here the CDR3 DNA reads TGTGCCAGCAGCTCGGACAGGAAATCAGAGACCCAGTACTTC. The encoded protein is CASSSDRKSETQYF.

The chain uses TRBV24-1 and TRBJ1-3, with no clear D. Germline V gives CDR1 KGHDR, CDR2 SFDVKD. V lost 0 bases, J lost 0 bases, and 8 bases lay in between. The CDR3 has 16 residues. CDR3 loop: CATSDLQVLSGNTIYF. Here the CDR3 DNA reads TGTGCCACCAGTGATTTGCAGGTCCTCTCTGGAAACACCATATATTTT.

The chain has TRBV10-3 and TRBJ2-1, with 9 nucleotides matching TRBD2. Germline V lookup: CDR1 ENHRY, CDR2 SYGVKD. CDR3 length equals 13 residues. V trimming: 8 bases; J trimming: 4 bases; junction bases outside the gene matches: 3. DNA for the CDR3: TGTGCCATCCGTCTAGCGGGATACAATGAGCAGTTCTTC. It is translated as CAIRLAGYNEQFF.

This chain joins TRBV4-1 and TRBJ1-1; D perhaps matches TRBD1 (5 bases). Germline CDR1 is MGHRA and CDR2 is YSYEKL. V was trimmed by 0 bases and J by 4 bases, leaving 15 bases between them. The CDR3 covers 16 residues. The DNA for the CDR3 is TGCGCCAGCAGCCAAGATGGCCCAGGGCAGGGCACTGAAGCTTTCTTT. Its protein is CASSQDGPGQGTEAFF.

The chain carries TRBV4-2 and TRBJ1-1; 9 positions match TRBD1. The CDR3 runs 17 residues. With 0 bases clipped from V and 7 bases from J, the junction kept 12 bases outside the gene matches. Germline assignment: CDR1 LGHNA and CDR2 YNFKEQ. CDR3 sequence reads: CASSQDTGGQGTFEAFF. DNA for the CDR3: TGTGCCAGCAGCCAAGATACGGGCGGACAGGGGACCTTTGAAGCTTTCTTT.